The subject of this entry is one T cell receptor (beta chain). This CDR3 comprises 11 residues. The V and J ends lost 6 bases and 6 bases respectively, with 10 bases between them. Germline V gene data show CDR1 as DFQATT and CDR2 as SNEGSKA (reference sequence). PCR employed 60 Vbeta and 13 Jbeta primers. The data were produced by immunoSEQ multiplex PCR, yet TCRdb's version contains in-frame clones alone and is incomplete. The data contain about 200,000 clones, around 90% of them singletons. The data originate from a study of cytomegalovirus exposure and HLA in healthy donors. Source material: PBMCs. The sequence came from a woman aged 18-29 years in good health and CMV-seronegative. The chain carries TRBV20-1 and TRBJ2-3, with D maybe TRBD1 (5 bases). CDR3 protein: CSATRQDTQYF. In DNA form, the CDR3 reads TGCAGTGCCACCCGACAGGATACGCAGTATTTT.